Listed below are T cell receptor beta chains from one sample, sequenced in a study of T cell responses to AZD1222 COVID-19 vaccine. Libraries were prepared by immunoSEQ multiplex PCR; TCRdb keeps only in-frame clonotypes and omits some of them. The sample shows approximately 79,000 clones, roughly 80% of them seen only once. Sequenced material: peripheral blood, taken 28 days after the second AZD1222 dose. These receptors came from an adult who received the AZD1222 COVID-19 vaccine. The CDR3 runs from the conserved cysteine through the conserved F or W. Fields, in order: D gene, V gene, clone size, J gene, CDR3 protein, CDR3 DNA. A D gene is named only where the DNA matches it firmly. Not every row has a clone size; where given, it reads once, few, many or a size class.

D: TRBD1
V: TRBV2
size: NA
J: TRBJ2-7
CDR3: CASSPGTGGPYEQYF
DNA: TGTGCCAGCAGCCCCGGGACAGGGGGACCCTACGAGCAGTACTTC

D: NA
V: TRBV19
size: once
J: TRBJ1-5
CDR3: CASSIGQLSNQPQHF
DNA: TGTGCCAGTAGTATTGGGCAGCTTAGCAATCAGCCCCAGCATTTT

D: NA
V: TRBV3-1/TRBV3-2
size: NA
J: TRBJ1-2
CDR3: CASSHRDTDYGYTF
DNA: TGTGCCAGCAGCCACCGAGACACTGACTATGGCTACACCTTC

D: TRBD1
V: TRBV6-5
size: NA
J: TRBJ2-7
CDR3: CASSPWQGADEQYF
DNA: TGTGCCAGCAGTCCTTGGCAGGGGGCTGACGAGCAGTACTTC

D: NA
V: TRBV19
size: NA
J: TRBJ2-2
CDR3: CASSIEFEGTGELFF
DNA: TGTGCCAGTAGTATAGAGTTCGAGGGGACCGGGGAGCTGTTTTTT

D: NA
V: TRBV10-3
size: NA
J: TRBJ1-2
CDR3: CAISVEQGFGGYTF
DNA: TGTGCCATCAGCGTTGAACAGGGTTTTGGTGGCTACACCTTC

D: TRBD2
V: TRBV7-6
size: once
J: TRBJ2-1
CDR3: CASSSESSGSWDEQFF
DNA: TGTGCCAGCAGCTCCGAATCTAGCGGGAGTTGGGATGAGCAGTTCTTC

D: NA
V: TRBV3-1/TRBV3-2
size: NA
J: TRBJ2-6
CDR3: CASISSSGANVLTF
DNA: TGTGCCAGCATCTCGTCCTCTGGGGCCAACGTCCTGACTTTC

D: TRBD1
V: TRBV6-2/TRBV6-3
size: NA
J: TRBJ1-1
CDR3: CASSYGDSLNTEAFF
DNA: TGTGCCAGCAGTTACGGGGACAGCCTCAACACTGAAGCTTTCTTT

D: NA
V: TRBV27
size: NA
J: TRBJ1-2
CDR3: CASRGVNYGYTF
DNA: TGTGCCAGCAGAGGGGTCAACTATGGCTACACCTTC

D: NA
V: TRBV5-1
size: few
J: TRBJ2-7
CDR3: CASSLPRGEQYF
DNA: TGCGCCAGCAGCTTGCCTAGAGGCGAGCAGTACTTC

D: NA
V: TRBV11-2
size: few
J: TRBJ2-2
CDR3: CASSLDRRTTMGLFF
DNA: TGTGCCAGCAGCTTAGATAGAAGAACCACTATGGGGCTGTTTTTT

D: NA
V: TRBV5-1
size: NA
J: TRBJ2-2
CDR3: CASSLQPNTGELFF
DNA: TGCGCCAGCAGCTTACAACCCAACACCGGGGAGCTGTTTTTT

D: TRBD1
V: TRBV28
size: NA
J: TRBJ2-7
CDR3: CASRSSRDRSSYEQYF
DNA: TGTGCCAGCAGATCAAGCCGGGACAGGAGCTCCTACGAGCAGTACTTC

D: NA
V: TRBV29-1
size: few
J: TRBJ1-1
CDR3: CSVGQATEAFF
DNA: TGCAGCGTTGGTCAGGCCACTGAAGCTTTCTTT

D: TRBD1
V: TRBV19
size: NA
J: TRBJ1-2
CDR3: CASRDRGRNYGYTF
DNA: TGTGCCAGTAGAGACAGGGGGCGCAACTATGGCTACACCTTC

D: TRBD2
V: TRBV7-2
size: NA
J: TRBJ2-3
CDR3: CASTPGLAGGADTQYF
DNA: TGTGCCAGCACCCCCGGACTAGCGGGGGGGGCAGATACGCAGTATTTT

D: NA
V: TRBV28
size: once
J: TRBJ2-7
CDR3: CASTSSRLLRSSYEQYF
DNA: TGTGCCAGCACCAGTAGCAGGCTCCTGAGGAGCTCCTACGAGCAGTACTTC

D: NA
V: TRBV10-3
size: few
J: TRBJ1-4
CDR3: CAISQTATNEKLFF
DNA: TGTGCCATCAGCCAGACAGCAACTAATGAAAAACTGTTTTTT

D: TRBD1
V: TRBV25-1
size: NA
J: TRBJ2-6
CDR3: CASSDYRTGESGANVLTF
DNA: TGTGCCAGCAGTGATTACCGGACAGGCGAGTCTGGGGCCAACGTCCTGACTTTC

D: TRBD2
V: TRBV6-1
size: NA
J: TRBJ2-1
CDR3: CASSEGERDVWSYNEQFF
DNA: TGTGCCAGCAGTGAGGGGGAGCGGGATGTCTGGTCCTACAATGAGCAGTTCTTC

D: NA
V: TRBV5-4
size: few
J: TRBJ1-2
CDR3: CASSFGRDYGYTF
DNA: TGTGCCAGCAGCTTCGGCAGGGACTATGGCTACACCTTC

D: NA
V: TRBV6-2/TRBV6-3
size: NA
J: TRBJ1-2
CDR3: CASSHLPEGFGYTF
DNA: TGTGCCAGCAGCCACCTCCCGGAGGGGTTTGGCTACACCTTC

D: NA
V: TRBV4-3
size: NA
J: TRBJ2-1
CDR3: CASSQDPTGADEQFF
DNA: TGCGCCAGCAGCCAAGATCCTACCGGGGCCGATGAGCAGTTCTTC

D: TRBD1
V: TRBV19
size: NA
J: TRBJ1-1
CDR3: CASSTDRSTEAFF
DNA: TGTGCCAGTAGTACGGACAGGTCCACTGAAGCTTTCTTT

D: TRBD2
V: TRBV7-8
size: NA
J: TRBJ2-7
CDR3: CASSLVAGGGEQYF
DNA: TGTGCCAGCAGCTTAGTAGCGGGAGGAGGGGAGCAGTACTTC

D: NA
V: TRBV2
size: medium-sized
J: TRBJ1-5
CDR3: CASSETGGWQPQHF
DNA: TGTGCCAGCAGTGAAACGGGGGGCTGGCAGCCCCAGCATTTT

D: NA
V: TRBV2
size: NA
J: TRBJ1-3
CDR3: CASKGGQGILSGNTIYF
DNA: TGTGCCAGCAAAGGGGGGCAGGGCATACTCTCTGGAAACACCATATATTTT

D: NA
V: TRBV4-1
size: NA
J: TRBJ1-5
CDR3: CASSPARGRDSNQPQHF
DNA: TGCGCCAGCAGCCCCGCACGGGGCAGGGACAGCAATCAGCCCCAGCATTTT

D: NA
V: TRBV25-1
size: NA
J: TRBJ1-4
CDR3: CASSLGGTNEKLFF
DNA: TGTGCCAGCAGTCTCGGGGGGACTAATGAAAAACTGTTTTTT

D: NA
V: TRBV28
size: once
J: TRBJ1-6
CDR3: CASFGGIDSSTYNSPLHF
DNA: TGTGCCAGCTTCGGGGGTATAGACAGCTCTACCTATAATTCACCCCTCCACTTT

D: TRBD1
V: TRBV5-4
size: NA
J: TRBJ2-7
CDR3: CASSGDRGYEQYF
DNA: TGTGCCAGCAGCGGGGACAGGGGATACGAGCAGTACTTC

D: NA
V: TRBV12-3/TRBV12-4
size: NA
J: TRBJ1-4
CDR3: CASSLGVWEKLFF
DNA: TGTGCCAGCAGTTTAGGGGTTTGGGAAAAACTGTTTTTT

D: NA
V: TRBV1
size: NA
J: TRBJ2-1
CDR3: CTSSQEVPGGPGNEQFF
DNA: TGCACCAGCAGCCAAGAAGTTCCGGGAGGGCCTGGCAATGAGCAGTTCTTC

D: TRBD1
V: TRBV5-4
size: NA
J: TRBJ1-1
CDR3: CASSSGTGVPTEAFF
DNA: TGTGCCAGCAGCTCCGGGACAGGGGTACCCACTGAAGCTTTCTTT

D: NA
V: TRBV5-5
size: once
J: TRBJ2-7
CDR3: CASSTDPPYEQYF
DNA: TGTGCCAGCAGTACAGACCCGCCCTACGAGCAGTACTTC

D: NA
V: TRBV2
size: NA
J: TRBJ1-5
CDR3: CASNFGRTNQPQHF
DNA: TGTGCCAGCAATTTTGGACGGACCAATCAGCCCCAGCATTTT

D: NA
V: TRBV21-1
size: NA
J: TRBJ2-7
CDR3: CASSKMQGGVSYEQYF
DNA: TGTGCCAGCAGCAAAATGCAGGGTGGAGTATCCTACGAGCAGTACTTC

D: NA
V: TRBV21-1
size: NA
J: TRBJ2-7
CDR3: CASSEPGLPPYEQYF
DNA: TGTGCCAGCAGTGAACCAGGCCTCCCCCCCTACGAGCAGTACTTC

D: TRBD2
V: TRBV6-2/TRBV6-3
size: NA
J: TRBJ2-2
CDR3: CASSVTSASGELFF
DNA: TGTGCCAGCAGTGTAACTAGCGCTTCCGGGGAGCTGTTTTTT

D: TRBD1
V: TRBV4-3
size: NA
J: TRBJ2-7
CDR3: CASSQEGTGANYEQYF
DNA: TGCGCCAGCAGCCAAGAAGGGACAGGCGCAAACTACGAGCAGTACTTC

D: NA
V: TRBV28
size: NA
J: TRBJ2-1
CDR3: CASSWITGHINEQFF
DNA: TGTGCCAGCAGTTGGATTACGGGACACATCAATGAGCAGTTCTTC

D: NA
V: TRBV6-6
size: NA
J: TRBJ2-5
CDR3: CASRTGEETQYF
DNA: TGTGCCAGCAGGACAGGTGAAGAGACCCAGTACTTC

D: NA
V: TRBV11-2
size: NA
J: TRBJ2-7
CDR3: CASSIPERGRGRGEQYF
DNA: TGTGCCAGCAGCATTCCGGAGAGGGGTCGGGGACGTGGCGAGCAGTACTTC

D: TRBD2
V: TRBV5-1
size: NA
J: TRBJ2-1
CDR3: CASSLARYEVASGSHHSYNEQFF
DNA: TGCGCCAGCAGCTTGGCCCGCTACGAGGTGGCTAGCGGGAGCCATCACTCCTACAATGAGCAGTTCTTC

D: NA
V: TRBV11-2
size: NA
J: TRBJ1-2
CDR3: CASSPERDYGYTF
DNA: TGTGCCAGCAGCCCTGAAAGGGACTATGGCTACACCTTC